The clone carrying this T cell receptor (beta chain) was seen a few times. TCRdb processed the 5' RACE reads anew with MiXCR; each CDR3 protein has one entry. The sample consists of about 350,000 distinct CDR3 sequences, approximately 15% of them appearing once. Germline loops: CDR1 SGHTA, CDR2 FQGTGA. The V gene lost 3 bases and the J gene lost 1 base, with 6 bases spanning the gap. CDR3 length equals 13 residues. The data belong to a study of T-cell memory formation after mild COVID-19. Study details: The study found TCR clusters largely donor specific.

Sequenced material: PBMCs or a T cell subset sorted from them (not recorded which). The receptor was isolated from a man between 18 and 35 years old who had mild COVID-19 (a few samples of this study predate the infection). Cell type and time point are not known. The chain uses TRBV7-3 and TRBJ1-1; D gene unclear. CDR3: CASSLFANTEAFF. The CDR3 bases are TGTGCCAGCAGCTTGTTCGCGAACACTGAAGCTTTCTTT. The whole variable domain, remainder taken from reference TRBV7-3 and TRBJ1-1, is GAGVSQTPSNKVTEKGKYVELRCDPISGHTALYWYRQSLGQGPEFLIYFQGTGAADDSGLPNDRFFAVRPEGSVSTLKIQRTERGDSAVYLCASSLFANTEAFFGQGTRLTVV.